What follows are 17 T cell receptor beta chains derived from one specimen sequenced in a study of cytomegalovirus exposure and HLA in healthy donors. PCR used 60 Vbeta primers and 13 Jbeta primers. Sequencing used immunoSEQ multiplex PCR; TCRdb keeps in-frame clones, though not all of them. The sample yields about 160,000 clones, 68% seen once. Sequencing used PBMCs. The source of these receptors is a man between 50 and 59 years old in good health and CMV-seronegative.

This clone was picked up a small number of times. The rearrangement joins TRBV11-2 to TRBJ1-2; D might be TRBD1 (6 bases). The CDR3 loop spans 13 amino acids. Trimming pared 5 bases from V and 2 bases from J, leaving 9 bases between. Germline CDR1 and CDR2: SGHAT and FQNNGV. CDR3 nucleotide sequence: TGTGCCAGCAGCCGGACAGAGAACTATGGCTACACCTTC. Protein product: CASSRTENYGYTF.

The rearrangement uses TRBV2 and TRBJ1-1, with unresolved D. Trimming took off 1 base at V and 1 base at J, with 7 bases between the two ends. Germline loops: CDR1 SNHLY, CDR2 FYNNEI. The CDR3 is 14 amino acids. CDR3 nucleotide sequence: TGTGCCAGCAGTGAAGTCCTGTCGAACACTGAAGCTTTCTTT. This sequence encodes CASSEVLSNTEAFF.

This sequence joins TRBV5-1 and TRBJ1-1; D possibly corresponds to TRBD1 (5 bases). The CDR3 extends over 14 amino acids. The V and J ends lost 5 bases and 4 bases respectively, with 15 bases between them. The germline V gene encodes CDR1 SGHRS and CDR2 YFSETQ. The CDR3 DNA follows: TGCGCCAGCAGTTTAAGGGACGGGGGCACTGAAGCTTTCTTT. This encodes CASSLRDGGTEAFF.

This rearrangement joins TRBV28 to TRBJ2-5; 8 positions agree with TRBD1. This CDR3 has 15 residues. Germline V gene sequence: CDR1 MDHEN, CDR2 SYDVKM. V lost 3 bases to trimming and J lost 2 bases; unmatched junction nucleotides: 5. The DNA for the CDR3 is TGTGCCAGCAGTTTCGCAGGGGGCATTCAAGAGACCCAGTACTTC. This codes for CASSFAGGIQETQYF.

The chain combines TRBV2 with TRBJ1-1; 8 nucleotides match TRBD1. Germline CDR1 reads SNHLY; CDR2 reads FYNNEI. The CDR3 spans 15 residues. V lost 2 bases, J lost 2 bases, and 4 bases stayed unmatched. CDR3 nucleotides: TGTGCCAGCAGTGAATTGGCAGGGGGCAACACTGAAGCTTTCTTT. This gives the protein CASSELAGGNTEAFF.

The rearrangement uses TRBV4-2 and TRBJ1-4; 7 nucleotides align to TRBD1. This CDR3 region has 19 residues. Germline V gene lookup returns CDR1 LGHNA and CDR2 YNFKEQ. J gave up 0 bases and V 3 bases, and 13 bases lay outside the gene matches. CDR3 DNA: TGTGCCAGCAGCCAGAGGGGGCTGCGGACAGCTGCAACTAATGAAAAACTGTTTTTT. The encoded protein is CASSQRGLRTAATNEKLFF.

The chain is built from TRBV5-1 and TRBJ2-1; 11 bases agree with TRBD1. Germline CDR1 SGHRS, CDR2 YFSETQ. With 4 bases clipped from V and 6 bases from J, the junction kept 3 bases outside the gene matches. The CDR3 loop spans 14 amino acids. The chain's CDR3 is CASSAGTGGNEQFF. The CDR3 DNA reads TGCGCCAGCAGCGCCGGGACAGGGGGCAATGAGCAGTTCTTC.

This clone was seen a single time. V gene TRBV19 combines with J gene TRBJ2-3; 12 bases match TRBD1. The V gene end was trimmed by 5 bases and the J gene end by 4 bases; junction bases not matched to a gene: 7. Germline assignment: CDR1 LNHDA and CDR2 SQIVND (reference sequence). The CDR3 has 16 amino acids. The CDR3 nucleotides read TGTGCCAGTAGTTCGGGACAGGGGGCGTTAGCAGATACGCAGTATTTT. Amino acid sequence: CASSSGQGALADTQYF.

This clone was detected only a few times. V and J are TRBV10-3 and TRBJ2-5, with 8 bases aligning to TRBD2. This CDR3 region has 15 residues. The V and J ends lost 3 bases and 3 bases, in that order; junction bases with no gene match: 6. Germline V lookup: CDR1 ENHRY, CDR2 SYGVKD. The CDR3 here is CAISDHGGAEETQYF. In DNA form, the CDR3 reads TGTGCCATCAGTGACCACGGGGGGGCGGAAGAGACCCAGTACTTC.

V usage is TRBV29-1 and J usage is TRBJ2-5; maybe TRBD1 (5 bases). The DNA end is a closer match to TRBJ2-7, so the J assignment may be wrong. The germline gives CDR1 SQVTM, CDR2 ANQGSEA. The CDR3 runs 13 residues. CDR3 DNA sequence: TGCAGCGTTGAGAAGGGGTCAACCTACGAGCAGTACTTC. This sequence encodes CSVEKGSTYEQYF.

This clone was detected a few times. This chain links TRBV4-1 with TRBJ1-2; D is perhaps TRBD1 (5 bases). V shed 5 bases and J shed 4 bases, with 14 bases lying between them. The V gene's germline CDR1 is MGHRA and CDR2 YSYEKL. The CDR3 consists of 14 residues. The CDR3 sequence is CASSGHGGTYGYTF. Written as DNA, the CDR3 is TGCGCCAGCAGCGGACACGGCGGCACCTATGGCTACACCTTC.

J is TRBJ2-7 and V is TRBV19; D possibly corresponds to TRBD1 (6 bases). Germline CDR1 is LNHDA and CDR2 is SQIVND (reference sequence). CDR3 length: 14 residues. Between the trimmed V and J ends, which lost 3 bases and 4 bases, there was a span of 13 bases. The CDR3 region has the DNA TGTGCCAGTAGTATCCAGGGGAGTGGGTACGAGCAGTACTTC. This translates into CASSIQGSGYEQYF. Using reference TRBV19 and TRBJ2-7 for the parts outside the CDR3, the full variable domain is DGGITQSPKYLFRKEGQNVTLSCEQNLNHDAMYWYRQDPGQGLRLIYYSQIVNDFQKGDIAEGYSVSREKKESFPLTVTSAQKNPTAFYLCASSIQGSGYEQYFGPGTRLTVT.

The chain combines TRBV4-1 with TRBJ2-4, with TRBD2 matching 9 bases. This CDR3 spans 17 amino acids. Trimming at V came to 3 bases and at J to 0 bases, leaving 6 bases not matched to a gene. CDR1 MGHRA and CDR2 YSYEKL come from the germline V gene. CDR3 sequence: CASSQTSGSLAKNIQYF. The CDR3 nucleotides are TGCGCCAGCAGCCAGACTAGCGGTAGTCTAGCCAAAAACATTCAGTACTTC.

V usage is TRBV19 and J usage is TRBJ2-1; tentatively, D is TRBD1 (5 bases). V was cut by 6 bases and J by 4 bases, with 16 bases left in between. The CDR3 covers 15 residues. Germline assignment: CDR1 LNHDA and CDR2 SQIVND (reference sequence). The CDR3 here is CASRSARQRYNEQFF. For the CDR3, the DNA is TGTGCCAGTAGGAGTGCTCGACAGCGATACAATGAGCAGTTCTTC.

The DNA for the CDR3 is TGTGCCAGCAGCATGGACAGGGACACTGAAGCTTTCTTT. It is translated as CASSMDRDTEAFF. V is TRBV11-2 and J is TRBJ1-1; TRBD1 matches at 8 bases. Germline CDR1 is SGHAT and CDR2 is FQNNGV. Trimming at V came to 5 bases and at J to 3 bases, leaving 2 bases not matched to a gene. The CDR3 contains 13 residues.

J is TRBJ1-1 and V is TRBV11-2, with a tentative D call TRBD1 (6 bases). V lost 8 bases, J lost 0 bases, and 13 bases lay in between. Germline V gene sequence: CDR1 SGHAT, CDR2 FQNNGV. The CDR3 is 14 residues long. In nucleotides, the CDR3 is TGTGCCAGCCTAGGACAGTCCCTGAACACTGAAGCTTTCTTT. It is translated as CASLGQSLNTEAFF.

This chain uses TRBV7-2 with TRBJ1-2; a possible D gene is TRBD1 (6 bases). In germline, CDR1 is SGHTA, CDR2 FQGNSA. Trimming shortened V by 5 bases and J by 7 bases, and 17 bases separated the two germline ends. The CDR3 sequence is 14 residues long. The CDR3 protein is CASSPPPQGGGYTF. The CDR3 DNA reads as TGTGCCAGCAGCCCGCCGCCACAGGGTGGTGGCTACACCTTC.